This TCR beta chain was profiled in a study of technical replicates of blood from a handful of donors. Deletions cut 2 bases from V and 7 bases from J, with 5 bases between. The CDR3 consists of 11 residues. From germline, CDR1 is SGHVS and CDR2 FQNEAQ. Using immunoSEQ multiplex PCR, the repertoire was profiled, and TCRdb retains in-frame clones only, with some absent. Of about 82,000 clones in the sample, nearly 96% are singletons; the top ten hold 0.37%. Specimen: T cells isolated from PBMCs. This clonotype was obtained from a human donor in good health. The V gene is TRBV7-8, the J gene TRBJ1-1, with no clear D. CDR3 nucleotides: TGTGCCAGCAGCTTAAATCTTGAAGCTTTCTTT. Translation: CASSLNLEAFF. Full variable domain (outside the CDR3, taken from reference TRBV7-8 and TRBJ1-1): GAGVSQSPRYKVAKRGQDVALRCDPISGHVSLFWYQQALGQGPEFLTYFQNEAQLDKSGLPSDRFFAERPEGSVSTLKIQRTQQEDSAVYLCASSLNLEAFFGQGTRLTVV.